Following are 16 T cell receptor beta chains from one sample sequenced in a study of CD8 T cells in ankylosing spondylitis (dated by TCRdb to about 2017). Study-wide findings and limitations: A TCR beta motif made up of about eight highly homologous amino acid variants appeared to be characteristic of blood from ankylosing spondylitis patients.

The library was generated by 5' RACE. The sequencer was an Illumina HiSeq 2500. The raw public data were reprocessed by TCRdb itself: fastp quality trimming at Q25, MiXCR clonotype calling, in-frame beta chains only. Records with the same CDR3 protein are collapsed into one entry carrying the most frequent genes and DNA. This sample has roughly 700,000 distinct CDR3 sequences in its table, and around 17% of those were observed once. The ten most abundant clones make up under 20% of the sample. No antigen has been assigned to these receptors. The sample comprised blood, either unsorted or a sorted T cell fraction (not recorded which). All receptors derive from a male donor with ankylosing spondylitis.

The genes are TRBV10-3 and TRBJ2-1, with TRBD2 identical over 7 bases. This CDR3 comprises 14 residues. CDR1 and CDR2 (germline): ENHRY, SYGVKD. After removal of 11 bases from V and 3 bases from J, the junction contained 10 bases not matched to a gene. The CDR3 region is CAVRVAGSYNEQFF. In nucleotides, the CDR3 is TGTGCCGTCCGGGTAGCGGGTAGCTACAATGAGCAGTTCTTC.

This clonotype was found a few times. The V and J genes are TRBV11-2 and TRBJ1-2, with D unclear. This CDR3 is built from 12 residues. The germline V and J ends were trimmed by 0 bases and 8 bases, with 7 bases remaining between them. Per the germline V gene, CDR1 is SGHAT and CDR2 is FQNNGV. The CDR3 DNA is TGTGCCAGCAGCTTAGAAGCCTGGGGCTACACCTTC. It is translated as CASSLEAWGYTF.

The table lists this clonotype with a few counts. J is TRBJ1-2 and V is TRBV27; TRBD1 might be the D (5 bases). CDR3 length: 14 amino acids. Trimming removed 4 bases from V and 5 bases from J, with 14 bases in between. Germline lookup yields CDR1 MNHEY and CDR2 SMNVEV (reference sequence). The CDR3 nucleotides are TGTGCCAGCAGTTCGGCCGGGGGTGGGTATGGCTACACCTTC. Its protein is CASSSAGGGYGYTF.

The chain employs TRBV6-2 or TRBV6-3 and TRBJ1-5; the D is unclear. The CDR3 covers 14 residues. The V end was cut by 6 bases, the J end by 0 bases, with 9 bases between. Germline-derived CDR1 and CDR2 are MNHEY and SVGEGT. The CDR3 region has the DNA TGTGCCAGCAGCCACCGGGATAGCAATCAGCCCCAGCATTTT. Translating it yields CASSHRDSNQPQHF.

A few counts support this clonotype. The chain recombines TRBV5-1 with TRBJ1-6; D call uncertain. Between the trimmed V and J ends, which lost 2 bases and 6 bases, there was a span of 12 bases. This CDR3 is built from 15 residues. Germline V gives CDR1 SGHRS, CDR2 YFSETQ. CDR3 nucleotides: TGCGCCAGCAGCTTTAGTCCAGAGAGTAATTCACCCCTCCACTTT. Translating it yields CASSFSPESNSPLHF.

At least ten counts were recorded for this clonotype. V is TRBV20-1 and J is TRBJ2-5, with D maybe TRBD1 (5 bases). Trimming pared 6 bases from V and 5 bases from J, leaving 19 bases between. The length of the CDR3 is 14 residues. Germline V CDR1 and CDR2: DFQATT, SNEGSKA (reference sequence). CDR3 nucleotide sequence: TGCAGTGCATTTCGCCAGGGTCCCCGGGAGACCCAGTACTTC. Amino acids: CSAFRQGPRETQYF.

This clonotype was observed a few times. The chain carries TRBV18 and TRBJ1-4, with TRBD1 as a possible D gene (6 bases). Trimming left V 4 bases short and J 3 bases short, with 12 bases between. CDR1 and CDR2 (germline): KGHSH, LQKENI. CDR3 size: 15 residues. The DNA of the CDR3 is TGTGCCAGCTCACTCAAGGACAGTCCTAATGAAAAACTGTTTTTT. Protein sequence: CASSLKDSPNEKLFF.

The V call is TRBV7-8, the J call TRBJ2-7; the match to TRBD2 covers 11 bases. With 5 bases clipped from V and 3 bases from J, the junction kept 9 bases outside the gene matches. The germline CDR1 and CDR2 sequences are SGHVS and FQNEAQ. The CDR3 totals 16 residues. The CDR3 loop reads CASSPYGTSGFYEQYF. The CDR3 DNA sequence: TGTGCCAGCAGCCCCTACGGGACTAGCGGATTCTACGAGCAGTACTTC.

A few counts support this clonotype. The rearrangement links TRBV3-1 to TRBJ2-3; 12 bases map to TRBD2. Germline loops: CDR1 LGHDT, CDR2 YNNKEL (reference sequence). The CDR3 is 16 amino acids. V was clipped by 4 bases and J by 3 bases; unmatched bases: 5. The CDR3 loop is CASSPTGTSGTDTQYF. In DNA, the CDR3 is TGTGCCAGCAGCCCCACCGGGACTAGCGGGACAGATACGCAGTATTTT.

This clonotype showed up just a few times. The chain is built from TRBV28 and TRBJ1-2; tentatively, D is TRBD1 (5 bases). This CDR3 contains 13 residues. Trimming cost V 5 bases and J 4 bases, with 11 bases left between them. The germline V gene has CDR1 MDHEN and CDR2 SYDVKM. The CDR3 nucleotides read TGTGCCAGCAGTCAAGGACACCTCTATGGCTACACCTTC. Residues: CASSQGHLYGYTF.

This clonotype was detected only a few times. This chain uses TRBV6-2 or TRBV6-3 with TRBJ2-1, with TRBD1 matching over 7 bases. The CDR3 has 14 residues. The J segment lost 2 bases and the V segment lost 5 bases, leaving 3 bases of the junction unmatched. Germline CDR1 and CDR2: MNHEY and SVGEGT. CDR3 DNA sequence: TGTGCCAGCAGTCACAGGGGACCCTACAATGAGCAGTTCTTC. Translation gives CASSHRGPYNEQFF.

This clonotype was detected only a few times. V gene TRBV2 combines with J gene TRBJ2-7; TRBD1 aligns across 9 bases. V lost 7 bases, J lost 4 bases, and 2 bases stayed unmatched. Germline V CDR1 and CDR2: SNHLY, FYNNEI. The CDR3 is 12 amino acids. DNA for the CDR3: TGTGCCAGCAACAGGGGGCTATACGAGCAGTACTTC. The encoded protein is CASNRGLYEQYF.

This clonotype was seen a handful of times. The chain carries TRBV7-9 and TRBJ2-2, with D unresolved. V lost 2 bases and J lost 4, with 8 bases in between. CDR1 is SEHNR, CDR2 FQNEAQ, per germline (reference sequence). CDR3 length equals 14 residues. The CDR3 bases are TGTGCCAGCAGCTTACCCGCCGGCACCGGGGAGCTGTTTTTT. This codes for CASSLPAGTGELFF.

V and J are TRBV5-5 and TRBJ2-6; no firm D call. The CDR3 sequence is 16 residues long. The V end was cut by 4 bases, the J end by 0 bases, with 11 bases between. CDR1 and CDR2 from the germline V gene are SGHKS and YYEKEE (reference sequence). In DNA, the CDR3 is TGTGCCAGCAGCGCGGCAAGTTTCTCTGGGGCCAACGTCCTGACTTTC. It is translated as CASSAASFSGANVLTF.

V usage is TRBV4-3 and J usage is TRBJ2-1, with D unclear. This CDR3 contains 16 residues. Trimming pared 0 bases from V and 4 bases from J, leaving 13 bases between. CDR1 is LGHNA, CDR2 YSLEER, per germline. CDR3 sequence (DNA): TGCGCCAGCAGCCAAGATGTGGGCCTTCAATACAATGAGCAGTTCTTC. Amino acid sequence: CASSQDVGLQYNEQFF.

This clonotype was counted only a few times. The V call is TRBV6-5, the J call TRBJ1-4; D is possibly TRBD1 (5 bases). The ends were cut back, 2 bases at V and 3 bases at J, with 13 bases in the middle. The germline V gene encodes CDR1 MNHEY and CDR2 SVGAGI. The CDR3 is 16 amino acids. The CDR3 sequence is CASSYGTGSSNEKLFF. CDR3 coding DNA: TGTGCCAGCAGTTACGGGACCGGCTCCTCTAATGAAAAACTGTTTTTT.